A single TCR beta chain is shown here with its context. The count of this clone is one. Its antigen target is currently unknown. Base-call qualities are not available, and no considerably larger clone is one nucleotide away. The sample's time point label, in plain terms: cycle 1 day 1 (C1D1), immediately before nivolumab initiation. All trial patients had relapsed after autologous stem cell transplantation, with cohorts A, B and C differing in prior brentuximab vedotin exposure. The trial cohort included fewer than 65 patients with relapsed/refractory classical Hodgkin lymphoma, and each patient had a best overall response of complete response, partial response or progressive disease. Trial patients were treated with single-agent nivolumab in the multi-cohort phase II CheckMate 205 trial. Best overall response was determined by an independent review committee according to the 2007 International Working Group response criteria. Trial PBMCs were collected immediately before nivolumab initiation (C1D1) and during therapy at cycle 2 day 1 and cycle 4 day 1. After peripheral blood was drawn into 8 mL Vacutainer Cell Preparation Tubes, PBMCs were isolated by centrifugation and then cryopreserved.

Genomic DNA was isolated using the Qiagen DNeasy kit from unsorted PBMCs as well as from negatively selected CD4+ and CD8+ fractions. TCR beta CDR3 regions were amplified by immunoSEQ multiplex PCR using primers annealing to V and J segments. A synthetic immune receptor repertoire was used to minimize amplification bias, and remaining bias was computationally removed after sequencing. Per the original workflow: Custom Python scripts were used to quantify repertoire diversity as the Shannon entropy index. Unsorted, CD4+ and CD8+ repertoires were analyzed separately, except for combined analyses in which CD4+ and CD8+ sequences were merged in silico. Clonal expansion was defined as at least a 2-fold frequency increase after treatment relative to C1D1, with a pseudocount of 0.5 for undetected baseline clones. Singleton clones were defined as clones with 0 or 1 copy at C1D1, and non-singleton clones were defined as clones with 2 or more copies. By matching protein sequences in sorted samples from the same patient, clones expanded in unsorted samples were annotated as CD4+, CD8+ or unknown. Diversity changes from C1D1 to C4D1 were tested in paired samples using Wilcoxon tests. TCRdb obtained this table from immuneACCESS and retained in-frame rearrangements with V and J assigned. These tables miss some clones; where compared with another copy, unresolved V genes account for less than half of the shortfall, and the remainder is unexplained. V, J and clone size are those of that table, while D and trimming were read from the DNA. Within this sample are roughly 40,000 clones, with 88% of them counted one time only. The ten largest clones represent about 9.8% of the sample.

This specimen belongs to a study of PD-1 blockade in classical Hodgkin lymphoma (dated by TCRdb to about 2020). At the level of the whole study: Nivolumab dosing was 3 mg/kg intravenously every 2 weeks, continuing until either disease progression or unacceptable toxicity. A peripheral blood immune signature of response to PD-1 blockade in classical Hodgkin lymphoma was defined using TCR beta sequencing and CyTOF. The research as a whole found: Only a single clinical trial cohort was studied, and what caused the repertoire differences, possibly disease activity or prior therapy, remained undefined. Newly diagnosed patients were reported to have lower baseline TCR diversity than healthy donors, and relapsed/refractory patients were reported to have lower baseline TCR diversity still. A significant rise by C4D1 was seen in CD4+ but not CD8+ TCR diversity (p=0.0027 vs p=0.16), with the rise being most apparent in complete responders (p=0.02). Trial patients achieving complete response had baseline diversity similar to newly diagnosed patients, whereas partial responders and progressors had significantly lower diversity. Diversity was lower in patients who began nivolumab less than 1 year after ASCT, so these patients were left out of later analyses to avoid confounding by immune reconstitution.

Deletion took 4 bases off V and 9 bases off J, with a span of 16 bases between the germline ends. CDR1 and CDR2 (SGHNT, YYREEE) derive from the germline V gene (reference sequence). Measured from the cysteine to the phenylalanine, the CDR3 is 13 residues long. Only the CDR3 DNA stays, 39 bases, in frame from base 1. The specimen comprised peripheral blood mononuclear cells (PBMCs), sampled at baseline. The sequence joins TRBV5-4 to TRBJ1-1, with a tentative D gene TRBD1 over 5 matching bases. This TCR came from a human donor with classical Hodgkin lymphoma. The CDR3 amino acid sequence is: CASSVDVQGKAFF. The DNA sequence follows: TGTGCCAGCAGCGTGGACGTCCAGGGAAAAGCTTTCTTT.